This T cell receptor (beta chain) comes out of a study of cytotoxic CD8 clonotypes in ibrutinib-treated CLL. Overall study: The study included 11 relapsed/refractory and about 16 treatment-naive patients; about 17 had IGHV unmutated disease.

CDR3 length: 15 amino acids. CDR1 is MNHNY and CDR2 is SVGAGI in the germline V gene (reference sequence). V was cut by 6 bases and J by 1 base, with 12 bases left in between. Study results and limitations: Public clonotypes occurred uncommonly; on treatment, they contracted or remained stable. At baseline, clonality was higher than in age-matched healthy donors and correlated with CD8+ counts.

In regard to this clone: Antigen unknown.

Investigators sought sequencing depths of between 1 in 200,000 and 1 in 1 million T cells. Repertoires were generated with immunoSEQ multiplex PCR, while TCRdb's copy carries only in-frame clones and drops some. The sample lists 95,000 to 100,000 clones, about 78% seen once, with 25% to 35% in the top ten. This rearrangement joins TRBV6-6 to TRBJ2-2, with D possibly matching TRBD1 (5 bases). The starting material was PBMCs, obtained after 12 months of ibrutinib treatment. This receptor was identified in a human donor with chronic lymphocytic leukemia. The CDR3 DNA reads TGTGCCAGCAGCTCCCGAACAGGGAACACCGGGGAGCTGTTTTTT. It specifies CASSSRTGNTGELFF.